Below, 10 T cell receptor beta chains from the same sample are listed, as sequenced in a study of CD8 T cells in ankylosing spondylitis. Points from the study as a whole: Within ankylosing spondylitis blood, a TCR beta motif made up of eight highly homologous variants appeared to be characteristic.

These receptors have no known antigen. In TCRdb, the 5' RACE reads were re-called with MiXCR into one record per CDR3 protein. This sample has about 440,000 distinct CDR3 sequences; approximately 17% occur once, and the top ten carry about 0.94%. The sample taken for sequencing was blood, either unsorted or a sorted T cell fraction (not recorded which). The receptors here all came from a male donor with ankylosing spondylitis.

The chain uses TRBV11-2 and TRBJ2-2; D uncertain. Germline values: CDR1 SGHAT, CDR2 FQNNGV. The CDR3 sequence is 19 residues long. V was pared by 2 bases and J by 3 bases, with 22 bases between. The CDR3 loop is CASSLIWGLGRTDTGELFF. The CDR3 coding sequence is TGTGCCAGCAGCTTAATTTGGGGATTGGGAAGGACGGACACCGGGGAGCTGTTTTTT.

A note on this clonotype: The missing conserved phenylalanine or tryptophan at the end of this CDR3 makes a read error likely. The V and J genes are TRBV7-2 and TRBJ1-5; D is unresolved. There are 15 residues in the CDR3. CDR1 SGHTA and CDR2 FQGNSA come from the germline V gene. The V gene lost 5 bases and the J gene lost 1 base, with 12 bases spanning the gap. CDR3 in amino acids: CASSLSSRSNQPQHL. Written as DNA, the CDR3 is TGTGCCAGCAGCCTTTCGAGCAGGAGCAATCAGCCCCAGCATCTT.

In this sample, this clonotype turned up a few times. The J gene is TRBJ2-1, the V gene TRBV5-1; 9 positions agree with TRBD1. V gave up 4 bases and J gave up 5 bases; unmatched junction bases: 7. The CDR3 is 15 amino acids. Germline V gene lookup returns CDR1 SGHRS and CDR2 YFSETQ. CDR3 DNA sequence: TGCGCCAGCAGCACCCCCGGGACAGGGAACAATGAGCAGTTCTTC. As protein: CASSTPGTGNNEQFF.

This clonotype occurred many times. The chain links TRBV5-1 to TRBJ2-2, with 9 bases that match TRBD2. Germline V gene lookup returns CDR1 SGHRS and CDR2 YFSETQ. With 4 bases clipped from V and 1 base from J, the junction kept 5 bases outside the gene matches. The CDR3 covers 16 residues. In DNA, the CDR3 is TGCGCCAGCAGCACCCAACTAGCGGGGAACACCGGGGAGCTGTTTTTT. Translating gives CASSTQLAGNTGELFF. Drawing the rest from reference TRBV5-1 and TRBJ2-2, the complete variable domain is KAGVTQTPRYLIKTRGQQVTLSCSPISGHRSVSWYQQTPGQGLQFLFEYFSETQRNKGNFPGRFSGRQFSNSRSEMNVSTLELGDSALYLCASSTQLAGNTGELFFGEGSRLTVL.

The J gene is TRBJ1-4, the V gene TRBV3-1; no reliable D call. Trimming stripped 3 bases from V and 7 bases from J, with 9 bases between. There are 13 residues in the CDR3. The V gene's germline CDR1 is LGHDT and CDR2 YNNKEL (reference sequence). The CDR3 sequence: CASSQMTAEKLFF. The CDR3 region has the DNA TGTGCCAGCAGCCAGATGACGGCTGAAAAACTGTTTTTT.

This clonotype occurred a few times. The rearrangement joins TRBV20-1 to TRBJ2-1, with TRBD2 as a possible D gene (5 bases). This CDR3 is 11 amino acids long. The ends were cut back, 6 bases at V and 9 bases at J, with 12 bases in the middle. In germline, CDR1 is DFQATT, CDR2 SNEGSKA (reference sequence). CDR3 coding DNA: TGCAGTGCCAAGAAGAGCGGTGAGCAGTTCTTC. Encoded protein: CSAKKSGEQFF.

The chain joins TRBV24-1 to TRBJ1-5; D call uncertain. Per the germline V gene, CDR1 is KGHDR and CDR2 is SFDVKD. This CDR3 comprises 14 residues. Deletions cut 3 bases from V and 4 bases from J, with 9 bases between. CDR3 in amino acids: CATSDPRYNQPQHF. The CDR3 region has the DNA TGTGCCACCAGTGATCCGAGATATAATCAGCCCCAGCATTTT.

There are a few counts of this clonotype. The chain is built from TRBV5-1 and TRBJ2-2; D gene uncertain. The germline V gene has CDR1 SGHRS and CDR2 YFSETQ. Between the trimmed V and J ends, which lost 0 bases and 0 bases, there was a span of 9 bases. There are 16 residues in the CDR3. The CDR3 bases are TGCGCCAGCAGCTTGGCGGTTAGCCCGAACACCGGGGAGCTGTTTTTT. Protein: CASSLAVSPNTGELFF.

This clonotype was detected a few times. This sequence joins TRBV2 and TRBJ1-2; 10 bases align to TRBD1. V shed 6 bases and J 7 bases; nucleotides not matched to a gene: 5. This CDR3 is built from 13 residues. Germline V lookup: CDR1 SNHLY, CDR2 FYNNEI. CDR3 protein: CASSVRDRGGYTF. CDR3 in DNA: TGTGCCAGCAGCGTCCGGGACAGGGGTGGCTACACCTTC.

At least ten counts were recorded for this clonotype. The V call is TRBV25-1, the J call TRBJ1-2, with D possibly TRBD1 on 5 matching bases. Germline lookup yields CDR1 MGHDK and CDR2 SYGVNS. The CDR3 length is 13 residues. Trimming cost V 6 bases and J 5 bases, with 13 bases left between them. CDR3 coding DNA: TGTGCCAGCAGGAAGGGACCTTCATATGGCTACACCTTC. It translates to CASRKGPSYGYTF.